The 20 T cell receptor beta chains below were found in one sample sequenced in a study of T cell repertoires in cytomegalovirus infection (dated by TCRdb to 2018 to 2020). The sequencer listed for this sample is Illumina HiSeq 1500. TCRdb redid the processing of the public reads, applying fastp at Q25 and MiXCR, and retained in-frame beta chains. One record per CDR3 amino acid sequence lists the most common genes and DNA. A total of hundreds of thousands of distinct CDR3 sequences appear in this sample, around 6.2% of them only once. About 6% of the sample belongs to the ten largest clones. The source material was PBMCs. The receptors were gathered from a human donor in good health (CMV status not recorded). Some clones in this sample may be carry-over from other donors' samples.

This clonotype was recorded a few times. The gene calls are TRBV19 and TRBJ1-5, with 7 bases identical to TRBD1. The length of the CDR3 is 13 residues. Trimming removed 9 bases from V and 5 bases from J; junction bases left unmatched: 7. Germline lookup yields CDR1 LNHDA and CDR2 SQIVND (reference sequence). The CDR3 is CASKQGRYQPQHF. The DNA of the CDR3 is TGTGCCAGCAAACAGGGGAGGTATCAGCCCCAGCATTTT.

The chain links TRBV20-1 to TRBJ2-7, with TRBD1 matching over 7 bases. The J segment lost 3 bases and the V segment lost 1 base, leaving 21 bases of the junction unmatched. CDR3 size: 19 residues. The germline CDR1 and CDR2 sequences are DFQATT and SNEGSKA (reference sequence). This chain's CDR3 is CSARGAPEQGTATLYEQYF. The CDR3 coding sequence is TGCAGTGCTAGAGGGGCCCCGGAACAGGGGACCGCCACCCTCTACGAGCAGTACTTC.

This clonotype was detected many times. This chain joins TRBV19 and TRBJ2-3; D tentatively reads TRBD1 or TRBD2 (5 bases each). In germline, CDR1 is LNHDA, CDR2 SQIVND (reference sequence). CDR3 size: 16 residues. Deletions cut 4 bases from V and 3 bases from J, with 17 bases between. CDR3 sequence (DNA): TGTGCCAGTAGTAACACTGGGGCGGACTCGACAGATACGCAGTATTTT. Translation: CASSNTGADSTDTQYF.

This clonotype was seen ten or more times. The chain uses TRBV6-5 and TRBJ2-1; 14 bases are shared with TRBD2. Germline V gene lookup returns CDR1 MNHEY and CDR2 SVGAGI. The CDR3 extends over 15 amino acids. Trimming removed 4 bases from V and 9 bases from J; junction bases left unmatched: 5. The CDR3 reads CASSLGLAGASEQFF. The CDR3, as DNA: TGTGCCAGCAGTTTGGGACTAGCGGGGGCTAGTGAGCAGTTCTTC.

Concerning this clonotype: It may be a read error: a sequence one base away is much more abundant. The chain combines TRBV3-1 with TRBJ1-5; maybe TRBD1 (5 bases). Looked up from germline, CDR1 is LGHDT and CDR2 is YNNKEL (reference sequence). The CDR3 covers 14 residues. In DNA, the CDR3 is TGTGCCGGCAGCCCTATATCCAGGGATCAGCCCCAGCATTTT. It is translated as CAGSPISRDQPQHF.

This clonotype was detected ten times or more. The chain links TRBV20-1 to TRBJ1-5; D uncertain. CDR1 DFQATT and CDR2 SNEGSKA come from the germline V gene (reference sequence). CDR3 length equals 17 residues. V dropped 1 base and J dropped 0 bases, with 16 bases sitting between them. As DNA, the CDR3 is TGCAGTGCTAGAGCAATCGGACTCCAGAGTAGCAATCAGCCCCAGCATTTT. Its protein is CSARAIGLQSSNQPQHF.

This clonotype showed up many times. The chain recombines TRBV5-1 with TRBJ2-1, with D perhaps matching TRBD2 (7 bases). The germline gives CDR1 SGHRS, CDR2 YFSETQ. Trimming removed 7 bases at V and 10 bases at J, with 27 bases between. The CDR3 has 16 residues. As DNA, the CDR3 is TGCGCCAGCCACCGGACCGTGGCGGGGGCAATTGGAGAGCAGTTCTTC. It encodes CASHRTVAGAIGEQFF.

The rearrangement links TRBV18 to TRBJ2-7, with TRBD1 as a possible D gene (6 bases). The CDR3 totals 14 residues. The V gene's germline CDR1 is KGHSH and CDR2 LQKENI. Trimming took 6 bases from V and 3 from J, leaving 15 bases between them. CDR3: CASSPRQGIYEQYF. CDR3 DNA sequence: TGTGCCAGCTCCCCTCGGCAGGGGATCTACGAGCAGTACTTC.

This clonotype was counted at least ten times. The chain recombines TRBV12-3 or TRBV12-4 with TRBJ1-5; D uncertain. With 7 bases removed from V and 5 bases from J, the gap between germline ends came to 12 bases. The CDR3 has 13 residues. The CDR3 loop is CASTLGSYQPQHF. CDR3 sequence (DNA): TGTGCCAGCACTCTAGGGTCGTATCAGCCCCAGCATTTT.

In this sample, this clonotype turned up many times. V usage is TRBV6-1 and J usage is TRBJ1-2; no reliable D call. CDR1 is MNHNS, CDR2 SASEGT, per germline. This CDR3 has 15 residues. Trimming took 5 bases from V and 3 from J, leaving 16 bases between them. The CDR3, as DNA: TGTGCCAGCAGTAGAGGATCAGGAGGGTACTATGGCTACACCTTC. This gives the protein CASSRGSGGYYGYTF.

This clonotype was counted a few times. V and J are TRBV20-1 and TRBJ2-4; D is possibly TRBD2 (7 bases). The ends were cut back, 5 bases at V and 9 bases at J, with 14 bases in the middle. This CDR3 comprises 12 residues. Germline assignment: CDR1 DFQATT and CDR2 SNEGSKA (reference sequence). CDR3: CSAGGGPGIQYF. DNA of the CDR3: TGCAGTGCTGGGGGGGGGCCCGGCATTCAGTACTTC.

Comment on this clonotype: Given a much more abundant clone one base away, this may be a read error. V gene TRBV20-1 combines with J gene TRBJ1-1; the D gene is possibly TRBD1 (5 bases). CDR3 size: 13 residues. Germline V gene sequence: CDR1 DFQATT, CDR2 SNEGSKA (reference sequence). This CDR3 is CRARVHGGTEAFF. The CDR3 DNA is TGCAGAGCTAGAGTTCACGGGGGCACTGAAGCTTTCTTT.

This clonotype showed up many times. The chain joins TRBV7-9 to TRBJ2-3; 7 bases are shared with TRBD2. This CDR3 comprises 15 residues. Trimming at V came to 4 bases and at J to 0 bases, leaving 4 bases not matched to a gene. In germline, CDR1 is SEHNR, CDR2 FQNEAQ (reference sequence). The CDR3 here is CASSSRGDSTDTQYF. CDR3 in DNA: TGTGCCAGCAGCTCTCGGGGGGATAGCACAGATACGCAGTATTTT.

The V call is TRBV28, the J call TRBJ2-5; TRBD2 aligns across 8 bases. The CDR3 contains 16 residues. The V segment lost 6 bases and the J segment 4 bases; nucleotides outside the gene matches: 13. Germline V gene sequence: CDR1 MDHEN, CDR2 SYDVKM. The CDR3 DNA reads TGTGCCAGCAGGGACCGGGGGGGCCTGTTACGAGAGACCCAGTACTTC. As protein: CASRDRGGLLRETQYF.

This clonotype was found many times. The rearrangement links TRBV7-2 to TRBJ2-2; 12 nucleotides line up with TRBD2. Germline trimming cut 1 base from V and 0 bases from J; bases unmatched to any gene: 3. The length of the CDR3 is 18 residues. CDR1 SGHTA and CDR2 FQGNSA come from the germline V gene. The DNA of the CDR3 is TGTGCCAGCAGCTTAGTGTCTAGCGGGGGGGCGAACACCGGGGAGCTGTTTTTT. Translation: CASSLVSSGGANTGELFF. The full variable domain, completed using reference TRBV7-2 and TRBJ2-2, is GAGVSQSPSNKVTEKGKDVELRCDPISGHTALYWYRQSLGQGLEFLIYFQGNSAPDKSGLPSDRFSAERTGGSVSTLTIQRTQQEDSAVYLCASSLVSSGGANTGELFFGEGSRLTVL.

This clonotype occurred many times. CDR3 protein: CSVLHIKRMNEQFF. The CDR3 nucleotides read TGCAGCGTCCTACACATAAAAAGAATGAATGAGCAGTTCTTC. The V gene is TRBV29-1, the J gene TRBJ2-1; D is undetermined. Germline values: CDR1 SQVTM, CDR2 ANQGSEA. The V end was cut by 6 bases, the J end by 7 bases, with 19 bases between. The CDR3 extends over 14 amino acids.

At least ten counts were recorded for this clonotype. The chain combines TRBV11-2 with TRBJ2-5; 9 bases match TRBD2. This CDR3 is built from 14 residues. J was trimmed by 13 bases and V by 0 bases; bases with no gene match: 9. The V gene's germline CDR1 is SGHAT and CDR2 FQNNGV. CDR3 bases: TGTGCCAGCAGCTTAGATAGCGGGGGTATTCCCCCGTACTTC. Translating gives CASSLDSGGIPPYF.

The table lists this clonotype with many counts. This chain connects TRBV27 to TRBJ1-6; perhaps TRBD1 as D (5 bases). CDR3 size: 14 residues. Trimming removed 5 bases at V and 4 bases at J, with 9 bases between. From germline, CDR1 is MNHEY and CDR2 SMNVEV (reference sequence). CDR3 in DNA: TGTGCCAGCAGTATACAGGCGTATAATTCACCCCTCCACTTT. Protein product: CASSIQAYNSPLHF.

There are many counts of this clonotype. This rearrangement joins TRBV20-1 to TRBJ2-2; 8 bases fit TRBD2. The CDR3 spans 12 residues. The trim removed 8 bases at V and 3 bases at J, leaving 2 bases unmatched. CDR1 and CDR2 (germline): DFQATT, SNEGSKA (reference sequence). CDR3 amino acids: CSHSGDTGELFF. The CDR3 bases are TGCAGTCATAGCGGGGACACCGGGGAGCTGTTTTTT.

Comment on this clonotype: One base away lies a much larger clone, so this may be a sequencing read error. The chain links TRBV29-1 to TRBJ2-2, with D unclear. Germline CDR1 reads SQVTM; CDR2 reads ANQGSEA. Trimming pared 3 bases from V and 1 base from J, leaving 6 bases between. The CDR3 consists of 13 residues. In DNA form, the CDR3 reads TGCAGCGTTGAGGCAGGGAACACCGGGGAGCTGTTTTTT. It codes for CSVEAGNTGELFF.